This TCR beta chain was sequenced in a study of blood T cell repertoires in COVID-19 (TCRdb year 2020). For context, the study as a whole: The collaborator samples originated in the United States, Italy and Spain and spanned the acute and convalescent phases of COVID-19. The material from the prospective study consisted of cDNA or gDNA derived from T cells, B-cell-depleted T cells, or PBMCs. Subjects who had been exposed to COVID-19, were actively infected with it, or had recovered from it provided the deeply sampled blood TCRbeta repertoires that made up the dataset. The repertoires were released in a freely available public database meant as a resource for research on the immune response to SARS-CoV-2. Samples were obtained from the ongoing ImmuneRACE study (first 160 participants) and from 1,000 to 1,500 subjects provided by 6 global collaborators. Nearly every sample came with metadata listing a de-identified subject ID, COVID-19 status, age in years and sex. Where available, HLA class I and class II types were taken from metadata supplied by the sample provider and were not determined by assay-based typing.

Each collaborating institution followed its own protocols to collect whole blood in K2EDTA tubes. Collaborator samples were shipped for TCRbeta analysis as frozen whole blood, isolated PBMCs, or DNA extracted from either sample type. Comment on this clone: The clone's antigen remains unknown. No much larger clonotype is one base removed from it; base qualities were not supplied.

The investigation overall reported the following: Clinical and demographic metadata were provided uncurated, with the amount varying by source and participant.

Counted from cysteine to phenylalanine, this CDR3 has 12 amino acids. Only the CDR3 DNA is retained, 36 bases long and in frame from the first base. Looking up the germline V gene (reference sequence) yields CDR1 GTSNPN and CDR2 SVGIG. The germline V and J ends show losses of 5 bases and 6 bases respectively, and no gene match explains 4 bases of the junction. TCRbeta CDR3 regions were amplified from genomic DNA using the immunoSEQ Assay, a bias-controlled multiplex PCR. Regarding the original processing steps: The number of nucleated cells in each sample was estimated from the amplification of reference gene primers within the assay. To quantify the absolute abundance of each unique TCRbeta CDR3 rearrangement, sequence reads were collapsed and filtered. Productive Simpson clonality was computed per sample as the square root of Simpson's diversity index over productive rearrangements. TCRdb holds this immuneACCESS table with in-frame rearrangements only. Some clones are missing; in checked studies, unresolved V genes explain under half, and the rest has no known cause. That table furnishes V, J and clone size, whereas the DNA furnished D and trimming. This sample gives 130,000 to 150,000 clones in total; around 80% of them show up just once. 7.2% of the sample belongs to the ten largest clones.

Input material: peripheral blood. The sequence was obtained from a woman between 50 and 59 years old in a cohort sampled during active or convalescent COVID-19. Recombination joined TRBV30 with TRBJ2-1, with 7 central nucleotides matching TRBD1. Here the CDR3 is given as CAWGDRVNEQFF. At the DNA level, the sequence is TGTGCCTGGGGAGACAGGGTCAATGAGCAGTTCTTC.